These T cell receptor beta chains were read from a single sample in a study of beta chain features in type 1 diabetes. Libraries were prepared by immunoSEQ multiplex PCR; TCRdb keeps only in-frame clonotypes and omits some of them. The table records 200,000 to 300,000 clones, about 15% of them present only once. The source material was naive CD4+ T cells from blood. These receptors were collected from a young man with type 1 diabetes. CDR3s include the opening cysteine and the closing phenylalanine or tryptophan. The D gene is left open where the match is weak. Clone size is shown for a subset of rows, as once, few, many or a class of expanded clone.

clone_size	d_call	v_call	j_call	cdr3_nt	cdr3_aa
few	NA	TRBV7-9	TRBJ1-2	TGTGCCAGCAGTCGGGTTTCGCCGCCTTATGGCTACACCTTC	CASSRVSPPYGYTF
few	TRBD1	TRBV2	TRBJ2-7	TGTGCCAGCAGTGGCACAACCGGGACAGGGAGATCCTACGAGCAGTACTTC	CASSGTTGTGRSYEQYF
NA	NA	TRBV5-1	TRBJ1-1	TGCGCCAGCAGCTTGGAGGGCAGGGGAACTGAAGCTTTCTTT	CASSLEGRGTEAFF
NA	NA	TRBV7-8	TRBJ2-1	TGTGCCAGCAGCTTAGACCCCAGCTCCTACAATGAGCAGTTCTTC	CASSLDPSSYNEQFF
NA	NA	TRBV7-2	TRBJ2-1	TGTGCCAGCAGCTGGGCCAGGATAGACGAGCAGTTCTTC	CASSWARIDEQFF
NA	NA	TRBV19	TRBJ1-6	TGTGCCACCTCAGAGCCAGGCGATTCACCCCTCCACTTT	CATSEPGDSPLHF
NA	NA	TRBV7-8	TRBJ1-5	TGTGCCAGCAGCCCAGACGGGAATCAGCCCCAGCATTTT	CASSPDGNQPQHF
few	TRBD1	TRBV5-1	TRBJ2-5	TGCGCCAGCAGCCCCGGGACAGGCCAAGAGACCCAGTACTTC	CASSPGTGQETQYF
NA	NA	TRBV7-9	TRBJ2-2	TGTGCCAGCAGCTTAGGACAGAACACCGGGGAGCTGTTTTTT	CASSLGQNTGELFF
NA	NA	TRBV5-1	TRBJ2-3	TGCGCCAGCAGCCCCTCCGGTCTAGCGTCTACAGATACGCAGTATTTT	CASSPSGLASTDTQYF
few	NA	TRBV7-9	TRBJ2-2	TGTGCCAGCAGCTTAGCGGCATTCACCGGGGAGCTGTTTTTT	CASSLAAFTGELFF
few	TRBD2	TRBV5-4	TRBJ2-3	TGTGCCAGCAGCTCTAGCGGGGGGCCCACAGATACGCAGTATTTT	CASSSSGGPTDTQYF
NA	TRBD1	TRBV27	TRBJ2-5	TGTGCCAGCACCCGACAGGGGACGGAAGAGACCCAGTACTTC	CASTRQGTEETQYF
few	NA	TRBV5-1	TRBJ2-3	TGCGCCAGCAGCTTGCGTACAGATACGCAGTATTTT	CASSLRTDTQYF
few	NA	TRBV7-9	TRBJ2-2	TGTGCCAGCAGCTTTCAGGGTGTCTTCACCGGGGAGCTGTTTTTT	CASSFQGVFTGELFF
NA	NA	TRBV18	TRBJ2-3	TGTGCCAGCTCACCGACAGCTAGCACAGATACGCAGTATTTT	CASSPTASTDTQYF
NA	TRBD1	TRBV6-1	TRBJ1-5	TGTGCCAGCGGGGCCCGGGACAGCTATCAGCCCCAGCATTTT	CASGARDSYQPQHF
NA	TRBD2	TRBV18	TRBJ2-7	TGTGCCAGCTCACCACTAGCGGGGGCCACCTACGAGCAGTACTTC	CASSPLAGATYEQYF
NA	TRBD2	TRBV14	TRBJ2-1	TGTGCCAGCAGCCAGGGACTAGCGGCAACGGACGACTCCTACAATGAGCAGTTCTTC	CASSQGLAATDDSYNEQFF
few	TRBD2	TRBV5-4	TRBJ2-1	TGTGCCAGCAGCGCACTAGCGGGAGCGGTGAATGAGCAGTTCTTC	CASSALAGAVNEQFF
few	TRBD2	TRBV10-3	TRBJ2-2	TGTGCCATCAGTGAGGGACTAGCGGGAGGGACGGGCACCGGGGAGCTGTTTTTT	CAISEGLAGGTGTGELFF
NA	TRBD1	TRBV30	TRBJ2-7	TGTGCCTGGAGTGGGACAGGGATCGAGCAGTACTTC	CAWSGTGIEQYF
few	TRBD1	TRBV4-1	TRBJ2-1	TGCGCCAGCAGCTCCGGGACAGACTACAATGAGCAGTTCTTC	CASSSGTDYNEQFF
NA	NA	TRBV5-4	TRBJ1-1	TGTGCCAGCAGCTTGGGACAGAAAAACACTGAAGCTTTCTTT	CASSLGQKNTEAFF
few	NA	TRBV5-1	TRBJ1-1	TGCGCCAGCAGCCCTACCGCGATGAACACTGAAGCTTTCTTT	CASSPTAMNTEAFF
few	NA	TRBV29-1	TRBJ1-5	TGCAGCGTTGCCGGGGGGGATCAGCCCCAGCATTTT	CSVAGGDQPQHF
few	TRBD2	TRBV6-5	TRBJ2-1	TGTGCCACCTCGCGGGGGAATGAGCAGTTCTTC	CATSRGNEQFF
few	NA	TRBV5-1	TRBJ2-1	TGCGCCAGCAGCTCCACGACAGGAGCCTACAATGAGCAGTTCTTC	CASSSTTGAYNEQFF
few	NA	TRBV5-4	TRBJ2-3	TGTGCCAGCAGCTTGGGGGGCACTTCAACAGATACGCAGTATTTT	CASSLGGTSTDTQYF
few	NA	TRBV5-1	TRBJ1-4	TGCGCCAGCACAGGAGGGTCAACTAATGAAAAACTGTTTTTT	CASTGGSTNEKLFF
few	NA	TRBV6-5	TRBJ1-5	TGTGCCAGCAGCCCCCCGGGGGTCAATCAGCCCCAGCATTTT	CASSPPGVNQPQHF